Listed here are 14 T cell receptor beta chains from one sample, sequenced in a study of shared clonotypes between healthy human individuals. The assay was immunoSEQ multiplex PCR, and TCRdb's table has in-frame clones only and misses some. The table lists over a million clones, about 84% of them singletons. The sample comprised memory CD4+ T cells from PBMCs. As to subset: CD45RA-negative fraction. Every receptor here comes from a man aged 18 to 30 in good health. Some clones in this sample may be carry-over from other donors' samples.

The chain employs TRBV5-1 and TRBJ2-1; TRBD2 matches 8 bases. Germline V gene lookup returns CDR1 SGHRS and CDR2 YFSETQ. The V gene end was trimmed by 2 bases and the J gene end by 8 bases; junction bases not matched to a gene: 6. This CDR3 contains 14 residues. CDR3: CASSFPAGVDEQFF. CDR3 DNA: TGCGCCAGCAGCTTTCCAGCGGGAGTCGATGAGCAGTTCTTC.

The chain employs TRBV11-2 and TRBJ2-3, with TRBD1 matching 8 bases. V lost 4 bases to trimming and J lost 7 bases; unmatched junction nucleotides: 7. The CDR3 spans 14 residues. Germline-derived CDR1 and CDR2 are SGHAT and FQNNGV. CDR3 residues: CASSSGQGRHTQYF. CDR3 nucleotide sequence: TGTGCCAGCAGCTCAGGACAGGGAAGACATACGCAGTATTTT.

This clone was observed at least ten times. This chain connects TRBV11-2 to TRBJ1-1; TRBD1 matches at 8 bases. The V gene end was trimmed by 1 base and the J gene end by 5 bases; junction bases not matched to a gene: 12. CDR1 and CDR2 from the germline V gene are SGHAT and FQNNGV. This CDR3 contains 17 residues. CDR3 region: CASSLGTGRALGTEAFF. CDR3 coding DNA: TGTGCCAGCAGCTTAGGGACAGGGAGGGCCCTGGGTACTGAAGCTTTCTTT.

The V call is TRBV7-8, the J call TRBJ2-5; tentatively, D is TRBD1 or TRBD2 (5 bases each). This CDR3 spans 15 amino acids. V was trimmed by 5 bases and J by 1 base, leaving 14 bases between them. CDR1 and CDR2 (germline): SGHVS, FQNEAQ. This chain's CDR3 is CASSIRDPLQETQYF. In DNA form, the CDR3 reads TGTGCCAGCAGCATCCGGGACCCTCTCCAAGAGACCCAGTACTTC.

This clone was detected a few times. J is TRBJ1-5 and V is TRBV11-2; a possible D gene is TRBD1 (6 bases). This CDR3 is built from 17 residues. Germline loops: CDR1 SGHAT, CDR2 FQNNGV. The germline V and J ends were trimmed by 0 bases and 6 bases, with 18 bases remaining between them. CDR3: CASSLDRGGGSPQPQHF. CDR3 bases: TGTGCCAGCAGCTTAGATCGAGGGGGAGGATCCCCTCAGCCCCAGCATTTT. The whole variable domain, remainder taken from reference TRBV11-2 and TRBJ1-5, is EAGVAQSPRYKIIEKRQSVAFWCNPISGHATLYWYQQILGQGPKLLIQFQNNGVVDDSQLPKDRFSAERLKGVDSTLKIQPAKLEDSAVYLCASSLDRGGGSPQPQHFGDGTRLSIL.

The CDR3 protein is CASSLAGTSGAYNEQFF. In DNA, the CDR3 is TGTGCCAGCAGCTTAGCGGGGACTAGCGGAGCCTACAATGAGCAGTTCTTC. The rearrangement joins TRBV11-3 to TRBJ2-1; 11 bases agree with TRBD2. V lost 1 base and J lost 2; bases outside the gene matches: 4. Looked up from germline, CDR1 is SGHNT and CDR2 is YENEEA. The CDR3 contains 17 residues.

Written as DNA, the CDR3 is TGCGCCAGCAGCTTTCTCCTCGGTTCCGAGCAGTACTTC. Protein: CASSFLLGSEQYF. The J gene is TRBJ2-7, the V gene TRBV5-1; no definite D call. The V gene's germline CDR1 is SGHRS and CDR2 YFSETQ. This CDR3 region has 13 residues. Trimming left V 2 bases short and J 6 bases short, with 12 bases between. The full variable domain, its missing parts supplied by reference TRBV5-1 and TRBJ2-7, is KAGVTQTPRYLIKTRGQQVTLSCSPISGHRSVSWYQQTPGQGLQFLFEYFSETQRNKGNFPGRFSGRQFSNSRSEMNVSTLELGDSALYLCASSFLLGSEQYFGPGTRLTVT.

The chain recombines TRBV7-9 with TRBJ2-6; D remains unclear. Germline values: CDR1 SEHNR, CDR2 FQNEAQ (reference sequence). CDR3 length: 16 amino acids. V was clipped by 7 bases and J by 1 base, with 14 bases between them. The CDR3 protein is CASNHWVGSGANVLTF. CDR3 coding DNA: TGTGCCAGCAACCACTGGGTAGGGTCTGGGGCCAACGTCCTGACTTTC.

For the CDR3, the DNA is TGTGCCAGCAGCTCCAACAGGGGTGCCACTGAAGCTTTCTTT. Its translation: CASSSNRGATEAFF. The V and J genes are TRBV7-8 and TRBJ1-1; 7 bases match TRBD1. V lost 4 bases, J lost 4 bases, and 6 bases stayed unmatched. The CDR3 consists of 14 residues. CDR1 and CDR2 (germline): SGHVS, FQNEAQ.

This chain links TRBV5-4 with TRBJ2-3; D call uncertain. V gave up 1 base and J gave up 2 bases, with 5 bases separating them. This CDR3 has 13 residues. Germline CDR1 is SGHNT and CDR2 is YYREEE (reference sequence). CDR3 sequence: CASSLLDTDTQYF. DNA for the CDR3: TGTGCCAGCAGCTTGTTGGACACAGATACGCAGTATTTT.

The chain combines TRBV4-1 with TRBJ2-1; 10 nucleotides match TRBD2. Germline V CDR1 and CDR2: MGHRA, YSYEKL. Trimming took 6 bases from V and 6 from J; bases not matched to a gene: 5. This CDR3 is built from 14 residues. CDR3 in amino acids: CASSLAGALNEQFF. The CDR3, as DNA: TGCGCCAGCAGTCTAGCGGGAGCCCTCAATGAGCAGTTCTTC.

Concerning this clone: A junction end diverges from the germline sequence, so it may reflect a read error. CDR3 bases: TGTGCCATCAGTGAACCGGGACTAGCGTACAATGAGCAGTTCTTC. This translates into CAISEPGLAYNEQFF. This rearrangement joins TRBV6-1 to TRBJ2-1; 10 bases agree with TRBD2. This CDR3 region has 15 residues. Germline-derived CDR1 and CDR2 are MNHNS and SASEGT.

This chain uses TRBV5-1 with TRBJ2-1, with no clear D. This CDR3 has 14 residues. V was pared by 5 bases and J by 2 bases, with 11 bases between. Germline V gene data show CDR1 as SGHRS and CDR2 as YFSETQ. In nucleotides, the CDR3 is TGCGCCAGCAGTGAAGGGTCGACCTACAATGAGCAGTTCTTC. Translated: CASSEGSTYNEQFF.

The V call is TRBV11-3, the J call TRBJ2-3, with D hard to call. V shed 3 bases and J shed 0 bases, with 10 bases lying between them. The CDR3 runs 15 residues. CDR1 and CDR2 from the germline V gene are SGHNT and YENEEA. The DNA for the CDR3 is TGTGCCAGCAGCTTCCTAGGCTCTAGCACAGATACGCAGTATTTT. Protein: CASSFLGSSTDTQYF.